The 22 T cell receptor beta chains given below trace back to one sample, sequenced in a study of Ad26.COV2.S vaccination and SARS-CoV-2 variants. Repertoires were generated with immunoSEQ multiplex PCR, while TCRdb's copy carries only in-frame clones and drops some. The table records about 480,000 clones, around nine tenths of them present only once. Treatment here: 15 to 20 received Ad26.COV2.S at low or high dose, single or two shots; a few received placebo; per-sample allocation not given. Sampling happened 63 days after the first vaccine or placebo injection. Sequenced material: peripheral blood, taken in a trial of Ad26.COV2.S vaccine versus placebo. These receptors originate from a person between 18 and 60 years old who received the Ad26.COV2.S COVID-19 vaccine or a placebo.

This chain uses TRBV27 with TRBJ2-7; possibly TRBD2 for D (5 bases). CDR1 is MNHEY, CDR2 SMNVEV, per germline (reference sequence). CDR3 length equals 14 residues. The V end lost 0 bases, the J end lost 5 bases, and 11 bases lay between the germline ends. CDR3 in amino acids: CASSLSNRGNEQYF. As DNA, the CDR3 is TGTGCCAGCAGTTTATCGAATCGGGGAAACGAGCAGTACTTC.

V gene TRBV5-6 combines with J gene TRBJ1-5; D remains ambiguous. The CDR3 is 14 amino acids. CDR1 is SGHDT and CDR2 is YYEEEE in the germline V gene. V lost 0 bases and J 6 bases, leaving 10 bases between the germline ends. CDR3 coding DNA: TGTGCCAGCAGCTTGGGTCAGTTTTTTCAGCCCCAGCATTTT. It is translated as CASSLGQFFQPQHF.

This rearrangement joins TRBV19 to TRBJ1-2; a possible D gene is TRBD1 (5 bases). Per germline, CDR1 LNHDA and CDR2 SQIVND (reference sequence). CDR3 length equals 13 residues. V shed 8 bases and J shed 0 bases, with 10 bases lying between them. The CDR3, as DNA: TGTGCCAGTGGGGGATTAGCTAACTATGGCTACACCTTC. This sequence encodes CASGGLANYGYTF. Complete variable domain (other parts from reference TRBV19 and TRBJ1-2): DGGITQSPKYLFRKEGQNVTLSCEQNLNHDAMYWYRQDPGQGLRLIYYSQIVNDFQKGDIAEGYSVSREKKESFPLTVTSAQKNPTAFYLCASGGLANYGYTFGSGTRLTVV.

This chain joins TRBV19 and TRBJ2-7, with TRBD2 identical over 8 bases. This CDR3 has 14 residues. Germline loops: CDR1 LNHDA, CDR2 SQIVND (reference sequence). Unmatched junction bases numbered 5, after V lost 3 bases and J lost 4 bases. The CDR3: CASSIGTRGYEQYF. CDR3 nucleotide sequence: TGTGCCAGTAGTATCGGGACTAGGGGGTACGAGCAGTACTTC.

This chain joins TRBV10-3 and TRBJ2-3; D possibly uses TRBD1 or TRBD2 (7 bases each). Germline V gene lookup returns CDR1 ENHRY and CDR2 SYGVKD. V dropped 6 bases and J dropped 5 bases, with 18 bases sitting between them. There are 15 residues in the CDR3. The CDR3 loop is CAIRGLRGGKDTQYF. CDR3 in DNA: TGTGCCATCAGGGGACTCAGGGGGGGGAAAGATACGCAGTATTTT.

The sample holds one count of this clone. The chain has TRBV28 and TRBJ1-4; 8 nucleotides match TRBD1. This CDR3 is built from 14 residues. The V gene's germline CDR1 is MDHEN and CDR2 SYDVKM. The J segment lost 5 bases and the V segment lost 10 bases, leaving 9 bases of the junction unmatched. CDR3 coding DNA: TGTGCCACTTCCGGGGACAGGTTCAATGAAAAACTGTTTTTT. This translates into CATSGDRFNEKLFF.

The chain links TRBV27 to TRBJ1-3, with D possibly matching TRBD1 (5 bases). The V gene's germline CDR1 is MNHEY and CDR2 SMNVEV (reference sequence). Between the trimmed V and J ends, which lost 5 bases and 4 bases, there was a span of 18 bases. The CDR3 is 16 residues long. The CDR3 DNA reads as TGTGCCAGCAGTCTCGACCCCAGGGTATCGGGAAACACCATATATTTT. Protein product: CASSLDPRVSGNTIYF.

J is TRBJ2-1 and V is TRBV7-2; 8 bases map to TRBD2. Germline V gives CDR1 SGHTA, CDR2 FQGNSA. V shed 5 bases and J 10 bases; nucleotides not matched to a gene: 10. The CDR3 extends over 14 amino acids. Written as DNA, the CDR3 is TGTGCCAGCAGCGGGGCTAGCGGGCTCAGGGAGCAGTTCTTC. It translates to CASSGASGLREQFF.

V usage is TRBV24-1 and J usage is TRBJ2-2; D is perhaps TRBD1 or TRBD2 (5 bases each). Germline CDR1 KGHDR, CDR2 SFDVKD. V was trimmed by 3 bases and J by 9 bases, leaving 10 bases between them. This CDR3 comprises 13 residues. The CDR3 DNA reads as TGTGCCACCAGTGATCTGGGACGGCGGGAGCTGTTTTTT. Its protein is CATSDLGRRELFF.

The chain couples TRBV4-3 to TRBJ2-1; 10 nucleotides line up with TRBD2. The CDR3 is 15 residues long. Germline V lookup: CDR1 LGHNA, CDR2 YSLEER. V lost 1 base to trimming and J lost 8 bases; unmatched junction nucleotides: 5. This chain's CDR3 is CASSQGTSGADEQFF. CDR3 bases: TGCGCCAGCAGCCAAGGGACTAGCGGTGCAGATGAGCAGTTCTTC.

This clone has only one observation. The CDR3 protein is CASSLDTSSGNTIYF. CDR3 DNA sequence: TGTGCCAGCAGTCTGGACACCTCCTCTGGAAACACCATATATTTT. The chain employs TRBV2 and TRBJ1-3; TRBD1 is a possible D gene (5 bases). The CDR3 length is 15 residues. CDR1 is SNHLY, CDR2 FYNNEI, per germline. Trimming stripped 5 bases from V and 0 bases from J, with 11 bases between.

Written as DNA, the CDR3 is TGTGCCAGCACCTTAACCCCCTCCTACGAGCAGTACTTC. The encoded protein is CASTLTPSYEQYF. The chain carries TRBV12-3 or TRBV12-4 and TRBJ2-7, with unresolved D. The V gene lost 7 bases and the J gene lost 0 bases, with 10 bases spanning the gap. The CDR3 length is 13 residues.

The chain is built from TRBV7-8 and TRBJ2-5; D remains unclear. The CDR3 extends over 15 amino acids. Germline CDR1 SGHVS, CDR2 FQNEAQ. V gave up 1 base and J gave up 3 bases, with 12 bases separating them. The chain's CDR3 is CASSLVGPREETQYF. The CDR3 nucleotides read TGTGCCAGCAGCTTAGTTGGCCCACGGGAAGAGACCCAGTACTTC.

Concerning this clone itself: Here the CDR3 omits its conserved ending phenylalanine or tryptophan, so a read error is the likely source. Because the CDR3's place on the DNA is in doubt, the DNA is left out and the CDR3 is given as listed by TCRdb. V usage is TRBV11-2 and J usage is TRBJ2-3; no check of the table's D call, TRBD1, against the DNA was made. The CDR3 extends over 13 residues, inclusive of both ends. Germline loops: CDR1 SGHAT, CDR2 FQNNGV. CDR3 protein: CASSLGAGTGFFL.

In nucleotides, the CDR3 is TGCGCCAGCAGCCTCCAGGGTGGGGGATCCACAGATACGCAGTATTTT. The encoded protein is CASSLQGGGSTDTQYF. V gene TRBV4-1 combines with J gene TRBJ2-3; D might be TRBD1 or TRBD2, each matching 5 bases. CDR3 size: 16 residues. The germline V and J ends were trimmed by 4 bases and 2 bases, with 16 bases remaining between them. CDR1 and CDR2 from the germline V gene are MGHRA and YSYEKL.

V and J are TRBV28 and TRBJ1-6; 7 bases are a match to TRBD1. This CDR3 region has 15 residues. Germline CDR1 and CDR2: MDHEN and SYDVKM. The V segment lost 4 bases and the J segment 8 bases; nucleotides outside the gene matches: 8. The CDR3 DNA is TGTGCCAGCAGTTCCCTGTGGGACAGATATTCACCCCTCCACTTT. This encodes CASSSLWDRYSPLHF.

The chain joins TRBV10-3 to TRBJ2-3; D ambiguous. V gave up 5 bases and J gave up 4 bases, with 7 bases separating them. Germline CDR1 is ENHRY and CDR2 is SYGVKD. There are 12 residues in the CDR3. The CDR3 DNA reads as TGTGCCATCAGTCCGCAGTCAGATACGCAGTATTTT. Translating gives CAISPQSDTQYF.

The chain employs TRBV28 and TRBJ2-1; 9 bases agree with TRBD2. The trim removed 6 bases at V and 5 bases at J, leaving 8 bases unmatched. The V gene's germline CDR1 is MDHEN and CDR2 SYDVKM. The CDR3 is made up of 15 amino acids. The CDR3 loop reads CASRLLAGVNNEQFF. The DNA of the CDR3 is TGTGCCAGCAGACTATTAGCGGGGGTCAACAATGAGCAGTTCTTC.

J is TRBJ2-3 and V is TRBV30; TRBD2 matches at 9 bases. The V and J ends lost 0 bases and 4 bases, in that order; junction bases with no gene match: 14. The CDR3 totals 18 residues. From germline, CDR1 is GTSNPN and CDR2 SVGIG (reference sequence). The CDR3 protein is CAWSVRGAGGYRPDTQYF. In nucleotides, the CDR3 is TGTGCCTGGAGTGTACGGGGTGCGGGAGGGTACAGGCCAGATACGCAGTATTTT.

This clone occurred once. The CDR3 bases are TGTGCCAGCAAGGACAATTGGAGGGAGACCCAGTACTTC. Protein product: CASKDNWRETQYF. This chain uses TRBV6-5 with TRBJ2-5; D is perhaps TRBD1 or TRBD2 (5 bases each). Trimming cost V 7 bases and J 5 bases, with 14 bases left between them. The germline V gene encodes CDR1 MNHEY and CDR2 SVGAGI. This CDR3 comprises 13 residues.

The rearrangement joins TRBV7-9 to TRBJ2-7; 11 nucleotides line up with TRBD2. This CDR3 region has 16 residues. J lost 2 bases, V lost 4 bases, and 7 bases had no gene match. Germline CDR1 and CDR2: SEHNR and FQNEAQ (reference sequence). The CDR3 loop reads CASSSVSGRDPYEQYF. Here the CDR3 DNA reads TGTGCCAGCAGCTCCGTTAGCGGGAGGGACCCCTACGAGCAGTACTTC. Full variable domain (remainder filled in from reference TRBV7-9 and TRBJ2-7): DTGVSQNPRHKITKRGQNVTFRCDPISEHNRLYWYRQTLGQGPEFLTYFQNEAQLEKSRLLSDRFSAERPKGSFSTLEIQRTEQGDSAMYLCASSSVSGRDPYEQYFGPGTRLTVT.

This chain links TRBV21-1 with TRBJ2-3; TRBD2 is the table's D call and was not checked against the DNA. TRBV21-1 is designated a pseudogene. The CDR3 loop spans 16 amino acids. The CDR3 reads CASTPGTSGRVDTQYF. In DNA form, the CDR3 reads TGTGCCAGCACCCCGGGGACTAGCGGGAGGGTCGATACGCAGTATTTT.